The clone carrying this T cell receptor beta chain came up once. The data derive from a study of blood T cell repertoires in COVID-19. Measured with immunoSEQ multiplex PCR; TCRdb has only the in-frame clones, and not every one. Of roughly 300,000 clones listed, 85% were seen once; the top ten hold approximately 7.9%. Germline trimming cut 7 bases from V and 5 bases from J; bases unmatched to any gene: 7. The CDR3 contains 14 residues. Germline V CDR1 and CDR2: LNHDA, SQIVND (reference sequence). The receptor comes from a human donor in a cohort sampled during active COVID-19. The V gene is TRBV19, the J gene TRBJ1-1; 10 bases agree with TRBD1. Source material: peripheral blood. Written as DNA, the CDR3 is TGTGCCAGTACCCAAGACAGGGGGCTTACTGAAGCTTTCTTT. Translated, it gives CASTQDRGLTEAFF.